A selection of T cell receptor beta chains follows, all from one sample in a study of PD-L1 blockade in urothelial cancer. The repertoire was sequenced with immunoSEQ multiplex PCR; TCRdb's copy has only in-frame clones and lacks some. The table shows 20,000 to 25,000 clones, with 80% to 85% occurring only once. Sequencing was performed on PBMCs, taken around atezolizumab (anti-PD-L1) treatment. The receptors were sampled from a man between 65 and 85 years old with urothelial cancer. The CDR3 runs from the conserved cysteine through the conserved F or W. A D gene is named only where the DNA matches it firmly. For some rows the clone size is stated as once, few or many, or as a class when expanded; others skip it.

V gene	D gene	J gene	clone size	CDR3 DNA	CDR3 protein
TRBV28	TRBD2	TRBJ2-2	.	TGTGCCAGCAGACCAACCGGACTAGCGGGAGCGAAGACCGGGGAGCTGTTTTTT	CASRPTGLAGAKTGELFF
TRBV2	.	TRBJ2-1	.	TGTGCCAGCAGTGAGTGGGGGCTCTACAATGAGCAGTTCTTC	CASSEWGLYNEQFF
TRBV5-8	TRBD2	TRBJ2-2	once	TGTGCCAGCAGCCTGGGACTACGGGAGCTGTTTTTT	CASSLGLRELFF
TRBV19	TRBD1	TRBJ2-5	.	TGTGCCAGTAGTATGGGCTTCACGGGACAGGGACGGGGAGAGACCCAGTACTTC	CASSMGFTGQGRGETQYF
TRBV2	TRBD2	TRBJ2-3	.	TGTGCCAGCAGCGAACTAGCGGGGGCAGATACGCAGTATTTT	CASSELAGADTQYF
TRBV5-1	.	TRBJ2-7	.	TGCGCCAGCAGCACAGGGAGTGCCTACGAGCAGTACTTC	CASSTGSAYEQYF
TRBV29-1	TRBD2	TRBJ2-3	once	TGCAGCGTACTTATAGCGGGAGGCTACACAGATACGCAGTATTTT	CSVLIAGGYTDTQYF
TRBV23-1	TRBD1	TRBJ2-3	.	TGCGCCAGCAGTCCCCCCCCCGACAGGGGGTCCCTCACAGATACGCAGTATTTT	CASSPPPDRGSLTDTQYF
TRBV5-6	TRBD2	TRBJ2-3	.	TGTGCCAGCGCCTTACCGGGGGGGCCGCAGTATTTT	CASALPGGPQYF
TRBV19	TRBD2	TRBJ2-4	.	TGTGCCAGTAGTATGAGGACTAGCGAACTAGCCAAAAACATTCAGTACTTC	CASSMRTSELAKNIQYF
TRBV19	TRBD1	TRBJ1-5	.	TGTGCCAGTAGACGGCAGGGGGAAGGTCAGCCCCAGCATTTT	CASRRQGEGQPQHF
TRBV25-1	.	TRBJ1-2	.	TGTGCCAGCAGTGAAGGAGGGTGGTATACCTTC	CASSEGGWYTF
TRBV19	.	TRBJ1-1	.	TGTGCCAGTAGTATTAATGCGCGGGGGGCTGAAGCTTTCTTT	CASSINARGAEAFF
TRBV2	TRBD1	TRBJ2-7	.	TGTGCCAGCAGTGGCGCGACAGGGAACGGCAAGAAGCAGTACTTC	CASSGATGNGKKQYF
TRBV6-5	TRBD1	TRBJ2-5	.	TGTGCCAGCAGTCAAGGGGGCGCGACCCAAGAGACCCAGTACTTC	CASSQGGATQETQYF
TRBV2	TRBD1	TRBJ1-5	few	TGTGCCAGCAGTAGACAGGGGGCCGGCAATCAGCCCCAGCATTTT	CASSRQGAGNQPQHF
TRBV28	TRBD2	TRBJ2-5	.	TGTGCCAGCAGTCAACCGGGACTAGGGTTGGAGACCCAGTACTTC	CASSQPGLGLETQYF
TRBV6-5	TRBD1	TRBJ2-5	.	TGTGCCAGCAGGCTACAGGGGGCTGGAGAGACCCAGTACTTC	CASRLQGAGETQYF
TRBV6-5	TRBD2	TRBJ2-3	.	TGTGCCAGCAGTTACTCGGTGGCGGGAGGTAAAGATACGCAGTATTTT	CASSYSVAGGKDTQYF
TRBV6-1	TRBD1	TRBJ1-2	.	TGTGCCAGCAGGCAACAGGGGGCGGAGGGCTACACCTTC	CASRQQGAEGYTF
TRBV19	.	TRBJ1-2	few	TGTGCCAGTAGTACAGGGGATACGAGCTATGGCTACACCTTC	CASSTGDTSYGYTF
TRBV9	TRBD1	TRBJ1-2	.	TGTGCCAGCAGCGTACAGGGTGTGGGGACAGGGGGCAGTGGCTACACCTTC	CASSVQGVGTGGSGYTF
TRBV10-1	.	TRBJ2-7	.	TGCGCCAGCAGTGGGGCCCCCTCCTACGAGCAGTACTTC	CASSGAPSYEQYF
TRBV27	.	TRBJ1-2	.	TGTGCCAGCAGTCCTGGGAGAGGAAATGGCTACACCTTC	CASSPGRGNGYTF
TRBV27	TRBD1	TRBJ2-1	.	TGTGCCAGCAGTCCCCCGGGACAGAGCTCCTACAATGAGCAGTTCTTC	CASSPPGQSSYNEQFF
TRBV6-1	.	TRBJ2-7	.	TGTGCCAGCAATCTCTGGAGGCCCCCCTACGAGCAGTACTTC	CASNLWRPPYEQYF
TRBV11-1	TRBD2	TRBJ2-3	.	TGTGCCAGCAGCCCACGACTAGCGGGCCGCACAGATACGCAGTATTTT	CASSPRLAGRTDTQYF
TRBV12-5	TRBD2	TRBJ2-5	.	TGTGCTAGTGGTCGAGACACTAGCGGGTGGCGCCAAGAGACCCAGTACTTC	CASGRDTSGWRQETQYF
TRBV21-1	.	TRBJ2-7	.	TGTGCCAGCAGCAAAGAGCTGGGGGCGGGTGAGCAGTACTTC	CASSKELGAGEQYF
TRBV2	.	TRBJ1-4	.	TGTGCCAGCAGTGACAGGAACGTTAATGAAAAACTGTTTTTT	CASSDRNVNEKLFF
TRBV29-1	.	TRBJ2-3	.	TGCAGCGTTGAGTTCCACACAGATACGCAGTATTTT	CSVEFHTDTQYF
TRBV7-9	TRBD2	TRBJ2-7	.	TGTGCCAGCAGCTTAGACGGGAGGGCCTACGAGCAGTACTTC	CASSLDGRAYEQYF
TRBV7-6	.	TRBJ2-3	few	TGTGCCAGCAGCTTGTCCTCAGATACGCAGTATTTT	CASSLSSDTQYF
TRBV10-3	.	TRBJ2-7	.	TGTGCCATCAGTGAACCAGAGGTGGTCCACGAGCAGTACTTC	CAISEPEVVHEQYF
TRBV6-4	.	TRBJ1-2	once	TGTGCCAGCAGTGACGGGAGCGGTAACTATGGCTACACCTTC	CASSDGSGNYGYTF
TRBV5-1	.	TRBJ1-5	.	TGCGCCAGCAGCTTGACAGGGTCGGGACAGCCCCAGCATTTT	CASSLTGSGQPQHF
TRBV5-1	TRBD2	TRBJ2-7	.	TGCGCCAGCGGGACTAGCGGGAGCCAGTACGAGCAGTACTTC	CASGTSGSQYEQYF
TRBV5-1	.	TRBJ2-7	.	TGCGCCAGCAGCTTGTCGGGATCGACTAATTACGAGCAGTACTTC	CASSLSGSTNYEQYF
TRBV18	.	TRBJ1-1	.	TGTGCCAGCTCACCAGCCATCTTTAGCGGGAGCGGAGGGCACACTGAAGCTTTCTTT	CASSPAIFSGSGGHTEAFF
TRBV20-1	.	TRBJ1-4	.	TGCAGTGCACGGACAGACGGCGTATTTTTT	CSARTDGVFF
TRBV5-4	.	TRBJ1-2	.	TGTGCCAGCAGCTTGGCGACAGAGAACTATGGCTACACCTTC	CASSLATENYGYTF
TRBV11-2	.	TRBJ2-7	.	TGTGCCAGCAGCTTAGATCCTGAGGCAGGGGGCGGGGGAGAGCAGTACTTC	CASSLDPEAGGGGEQYF